A selection of T cell receptor beta chains follows, all from one sample in a study of blood T cells in healthy people across ages. TCRdb fed the 5' RACE reads into MiXCR, producing one record per CDR3 protein. The sample includes over 550,000 distinct CDR3 sequences, about 30% of them seen just once. The material sequenced was blood. Receptor source: a woman over 75 in good health. Each CDR3 is given with its conserved first and last residue. A D gene is named only where the DNA matches it firmly. Only part of the rows carry a size: once, few, many, or a class if the clone is expanded.

>13|TRBJ1-2|many|TRBV3-1|-
CASSHDSGPSYTF
TGTGCCAGCAGCCACGACTCCGGCCCAAGCTACACCTTC
>17|TRBJ2-5|once|TRBV20-1|TRBD2
CSARVGLAGGPGETQYF
TGCAGTGCTAGAGTCGGACTAGCGGGGGGGCCAGGGGAGACCCAGTACTTC
>14|TRBJ1-2|-|TRBV13|-
CASSLVGRVYGYTF
TGTGCCAGCAGCTTAGTTGGCAGGGTCTATGGCTACACCTTC
>15|TRBJ1-1|many|TRBV5-1|TRBD1
CASSPSAAGGTEAFF
TGCGCCAGCAGCCCCTCTGCGGCAGGGGGAACTGAAGCTTTCTTT
>17|TRBJ1-2|few|TRBV7-2|-
CASSLLSGGPVTYGYTF
TGTGCCAGCAGCTTGTTGAGTGGCGGTCCAGTGACTTATGGCTACACCTTC
>16|TRBJ2-3|many|TRBV3-1|TRBD2
CASSRVRGGSTDTQYF
TGTGCCAGCAGCCGGGTCCGGGGGGGCTCCACAGATACGCAGTATTTT
>14|TRBJ1-2|-|TRBV20-1|-
CSARASDRCYGYTF
TGCAGTGCTAGAGCTTCCGACAGGTGCTATGGCTACACCTTC
>16|TRBJ1-2|many|TRBV7-9|-
CASSDIQGQANYGYTF
TGTGCCAGCAGCGACATACAGGGTCAAGCTAACTATGGCTACACCTTC
>13|TRBJ1-2|many|TRBV12-3/TRBV12-4|TRBD1
CASTLTGFGGYTF
TGTGCCAGCACCCTGACAGGGTTCGGCGGCTACACCTTC
>14|TRBJ1-1|-|TRBV28|-
CASAPADMNTEAFF
TGTGCCAGCGCCCCCGCAGACATGAACACTGAAGCTTTCTTT
>12|TRBJ2-7|-|TRBV20-1|-
CSARETAYEQYF
TGCAGTGCTAGAGAGACCGCCTACGAGCAGTACTTC
>14|TRBJ2-3|-|TRBV24-1|-
CATSEDRRGDTQYF
TGTGCCACCAGTGAGGACAGGCGGGGAGATACGCAGTATTTT
>16|TRBJ2-5|few|TRBV9|TRBD1
CASSVGGQATYNEQYF
TGTGCCAGCAGCGTAGGGGGACAGGCGACCTACAATGAGCAGTACTTC
>15|TRBJ2-1|-|TRBV9|-
CASSVAGPSYNEQFF
TGTGCCAGCAGCGTGGCGGGCCCTTCCTACAATGAGCAGTTCTTC
>16|TRBJ2-1|many|TRBV4-2|TRBD1
CASSQGGGQGTNEQFF
TGTGCCAGCAGCCAAGGTGGAGGACAGGGTACGAATGAGCAGTTCTTC
>15|TRBJ1-4|many|TRBV6-6|-
CASSYDQDLSEKLFF
TGTGCCAGCAGTTACGACCAGGACCTGAGCGAAAAACTGTTTTTT
>14|TRBJ2-1|many|TRBV20-1|TRBD2
CSAPGGARNNEQFF
TGCAGTGCTCCCGGGGGGGCTCGAAACAATGAGCAGTTCTTC
>16|TRBJ2-7|few|TRBV20-1|TRBD2
CSARPGTSGINNEQYF
TGCAGTGCTAGACCGGGGACTAGCGGGATCAACAATGAGCAGTACTTC
>18|TRBJ2-5|-|TRBV29-1|-
CSVDSGSAGEVLQETQYF
TGCAGCGTCGATTCGGGATCGGCAGGGGAAGTTTTACAAGAGACCCAGTACTTC
>15|TRBJ2-7|few|TRBV4-2|-
CASSRLAQSSYEQYF
TGTGCCAGCAGCCGCCTAGCTCAAAGCTCCTACGAGCAGTACTTC
>16|TRBJ2-1|many|TRBV11-3|-
CASSPFGLGERNEQFF
TGTGCCAGCAGCCCATTCGGGCTAGGGGAAAGGAATGAGCAGTTCTTC
>15|TRBJ2-7|many|TRBV7-2|TRBD1
CASSLTGGSRNEQYF
TGTGCCAGCAGCTTGACAGGGGGCTCGAGGAACGAGCAGTACTTC
>15|TRBJ2-2|few|TRBV12-3/TRBV12-4|TRBD1
CASSTGQGFTGELFF
TGTGCCAGCAGTACGGGACAGGGTTTCACCGGGGAGCTGTTTTTT
>15|TRBJ1-6|few|TRBV11-2|-
CASSPTGIGHSPLHF
TGTGCCAGCAGCCCTACCGGGATTGGACATTCACCCCTCCACTTT
>15|TRBJ2-1|many|TRBV6-5|TRBD2
CASSYEGRAYNEQFF
TGTGCCAGCAGTTACGAGGGGAGGGCCTACAATGAGCAGTTCTTC
>14|TRBJ2-1|few|TRBV20-1|TRBD2
CSAPSGRGHNEQFF
TGCAGTGCCCCCAGCGGGAGGGGGCACAATGAGCAGTTCTTC
>15|TRBJ2-7|many|TRBV7-2|TRBD2
CASTRTSGVSYEQYF
TGTGCCAGCACGCGAACTAGCGGGGTCTCCTACGAGCAGTACTTC
>13|TRBJ1-1|-|TRBV29-1|-
CSVEKGGDTEAFF
TGCAGCGTTGAGAAGGGGGGAGACACTGAAGCTTTCTTT
>14|TRBJ2-1|-|TRBV29-1|TRBD2
CSVDRTSGWGEQFF
TGCAGCGTTGACCGGACTAGTGGGTGGGGTGAGCAGTTCTTC
>15|TRBJ1-1|few|TRBV7-9|TRBD1
CTSSVTGGRDTEAFF
TGTACCAGCAGCGTGACAGGGGGCCGGGACACTGAAGCTTTCTTT
>13|TRBJ2-1|many|TRBV5-1|-
CASSHQSYNEQFF
TGCGCCAGCAGCCATCAGTCGTACAATGAGCAGTTCTTC
>15|TRBJ1-6|-|TRBV6-5|-
CASSWDKRYNSPLHF
TGTGCCAGCAGTTGGGACAAGCGTTATAATTCACCCCTCCACTTT
>13|TRBJ2-1|many|TRBV6-1|-
CASSDRAGSEQFF
TGTGCCAGCAGTGACAGGGCCGGGAGTGAGCAGTTCTTC
>14|TRBJ2-5|-|TRBV4-1|-
CASSPRDTWNGQYF
TGCGCCAGCAGCCCCCGGGACACCTGGAACGGGCAGTACTTC
>14|TRBJ2-7|many|TRBV20-1|-
CSASSQGPTYEQYF
TGCAGTGCTAGTTCGCAGGGTCCAACCTACGAGCAGTACTTC
>10|TRBJ2-5|many|TRBV29-1|-
CSVGLETQYF
TGCAGCGTTGGGCTGGAGACCCAGTACTTC
>16|TRBJ1-2|many|TRBV28|TRBD1
CASSLPGGEKSGGYTF
TGTGCCAGCAGTTTGCCAGGGGGCGAAAAATCTGGTGGCTACACCTTC
>13|TRBJ2-1|many|TRBV9|-
CASSVVSYNEQFF
TGTGCCAGCAGCGTAGTTTCCTACAATGAGCAGTTCTTC